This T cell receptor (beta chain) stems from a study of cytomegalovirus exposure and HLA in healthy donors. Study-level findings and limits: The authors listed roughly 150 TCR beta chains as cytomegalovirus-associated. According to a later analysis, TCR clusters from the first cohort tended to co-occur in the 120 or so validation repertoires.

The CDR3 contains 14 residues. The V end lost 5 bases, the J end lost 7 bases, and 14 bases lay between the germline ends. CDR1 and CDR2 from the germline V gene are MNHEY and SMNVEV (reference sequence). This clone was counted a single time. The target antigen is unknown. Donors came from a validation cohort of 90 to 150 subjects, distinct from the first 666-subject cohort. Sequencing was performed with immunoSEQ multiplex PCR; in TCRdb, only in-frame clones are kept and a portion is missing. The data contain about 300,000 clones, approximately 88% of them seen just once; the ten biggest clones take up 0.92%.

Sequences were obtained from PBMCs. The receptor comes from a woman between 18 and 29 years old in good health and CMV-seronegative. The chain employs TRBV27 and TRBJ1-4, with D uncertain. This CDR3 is CASSQRWSSEKLFF. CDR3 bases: TGTGCCAGCAGTCAACGGTGGTCCTCTGAAAAACTGTTTTTT.